Below, 20 T cell receptor beta chains from the same sample are listed, as sequenced in a study of cytomegalovirus exposure and HLA in healthy donors. Clones were sequenced by immunoSEQ multiplex PCR, and TCRdb holds only the in-frame ones, with some missing. The table includes more than 100,000 clones, roughly 90% detected once. Specimen: PBMCs. These receptors all come from a woman younger than 30 in good health and CMV-seropositive.

The chain couples TRBV5-1 to TRBJ2-3, with TRBD2 matching over 14 bases. Germline V CDR1 and CDR2: SGHRS, YFSETQ. The CDR3 runs 18 residues. The junction had 12 bases not matched to a gene; V was cut back by 4 bases and J by 5 bases. CDR3 loop: CASSPWSTSGGAGDTQYF. The CDR3 DNA reads as TGCGCCAGCAGCCCCTGGTCGACTAGCGGGGGGGCGGGAGATACGCAGTATTTT.

The chain couples TRBV5-1 to TRBJ2-1; D not resolved. This CDR3 is built from 14 residues. The germline V gene has CDR1 SGHRS and CDR2 YFSETQ. Trimming pared 5 bases from V and 5 bases from J, leaving 14 bases between. The CDR3 here is CASSSMGLDNEQFF. DNA for the CDR3: TGCGCCAGCAGTTCAATGGGCTTAGACAATGAGCAGTTCTTC.

This clone was counted once. The chain uses TRBV6-5 and TRBJ2-5; 9 nucleotides agree with TRBD2. V lost 3 bases to trimming and J lost 0 bases; unmatched junction nucleotides: 2. The CDR3 has 15 residues. Per the germline V gene, CDR1 is MNHEY and CDR2 is SVGAGI. The CDR3 here is CASSYERGDQETQYF. The DNA for the CDR3 is TGTGCCAGCAGTTATGAGCGGGGGGACCAAGAGACCCAGTACTTC.

The genes are TRBV9 and TRBJ2-7, with 12 nucleotides matching TRBD1. The CDR3 spans 15 residues. CDR1 is SGDLS and CDR2 is YYNGEE in the germline V gene. V trimming: 2 bases; J trimming: 1 base; junction bases outside the gene matches: 1. CDR3 sequence (DNA): TGTGCCAGCAGCGTGGGACAGGGGGCTTCCTACGAGCAGTACTTC. Translating gives CASSVGQGASYEQYF. The whole variable domain, remainder taken from reference TRBV9 and TRBJ2-7, is DSGVTQTPKHLITATGQRVTLRCSPRSGDLSVYWYQQSLDQGLQFLIQYYNGEERAKGNILERFSAQQFPDLHSELNLSSLELGDSALYFCASSVGQGASYEQYFGPGTRLTVT.

The chain couples TRBV4-2 to TRBJ1-5; a possible D gene is TRBD1 (6 bases). The CDR3 sequence is 15 residues long. Germline V gives CDR1 LGHNA, CDR2 YNFKEQ. V was trimmed by 1 base and J by 6 bases, leaving 13 bases between them. This chain's CDR3 is CASSQVGGEGQPQHF. In nucleotides, the CDR3 is TGTGCCAGCAGCCAAGTTGGGGGCGAAGGTCAGCCCCAGCATTTT.

The chain recombines TRBV30 with TRBJ2-3; TRBD1 matches 8 bases. The CDR3 length is 13 residues. Germline V gene lookup returns CDR1 GTSNPN and CDR2 SVGIG (reference sequence). Trimming at V came to 6 bases and at J to 0 bases, leaving 2 bases not matched to a gene. Written as DNA, the CDR3 is TGTGCCTGCGGACAGGGCAGCACAGATACGCAGTATTTT. Its protein is CACGQGSTDTQYF.

The rearrangement joins TRBV7-2 to TRBJ1-1; 7 bases align to TRBD1. Trimming took 5 bases from V and 0 from J; bases not matched to a gene: 6. The CDR3 runs 15 residues. CDR1 and CDR2 from the germline V gene are SGHTA and FQGNSA. The CDR3 sequence is CASSPRTGVNTEAFF. The DNA for the CDR3 is TGTGCCAGCAGCCCCCGGACAGGAGTGAACACTGAAGCTTTCTTT.

The chain carries TRBV11-2 and TRBJ1-1; the D gene is possibly TRBD1 (5 bases). Trimming took off 3 bases at V and 4 bases at J, with 15 bases between the two ends. The length of the CDR3 is 15 residues. Germline loops: CDR1 SGHAT, CDR2 FQNNGV. The CDR3 DNA reads TGTGCCAGCAGCTTCTCGACTTCTAGGGGCACTGAAGCTTTCTTT. Protein product: CASSFSTSRGTEAFF.

The chain links TRBV5-1 to TRBJ2-5, with D perhaps matching TRBD2 (5 bases). The CDR3 is 12 residues long. Deletions cut 0 bases from V and 5 bases from J, with 5 bases between. Germline-derived CDR1 and CDR2 are SGHRS and YFSETQ. The CDR3 is CASSLVAETQYF. The CDR3 DNA follows: TGCGCCAGCAGCTTGGTAGCGGAGACCCAGTACTTC.

The gene calls are TRBV12-5 and TRBJ1-1, with no clear D. Germline V gene data show CDR1 as LGHNT and CDR2 as FRNRAP. Deletions cut 2 bases from V and 0 bases from J, with 10 bases between. The CDR3 extends over 15 amino acids. CDR3 sequence reads: CASGLRHIMNTEAFF. The CDR3 DNA sequence: TGTGCTAGTGGTTTGCGACACATCATGAACACTGAAGCTTTCTTT.

The rearrangement links TRBV7-9 to TRBJ1-1; 7 bases are a match to TRBD1. This CDR3 is built from 14 residues. The germline V gene has CDR1 SEHNR and CDR2 FQNEAQ (reference sequence). Trimming took 3 bases from V and 2 from J; bases not matched to a gene: 3. The CDR3: CASSFGTANTEAFF. The CDR3 DNA reads TGTGCCAGCAGCTTCGGGACAGCCAACACTGAAGCTTTCTTT.

The chain carries TRBV7-2 and TRBJ2-7; 7 bases are a match to TRBD2. The junction had 12 bases not matched to a gene; V was cut back by 1 base and J by 6 bases. Germline CDR1 SGHTA, CDR2 FQGNSA. This CDR3 is 16 amino acids long. CDR3: CASSLVASGKTPEQYF. The CDR3 nucleotides are TGTGCCAGCAGCTTAGTCGCTAGCGGCAAAACCCCCGAGCAGTACTTC.

The rearrangement joins TRBV9 to TRBJ1-1; TRBD1 aligns across 7 bases. From germline, CDR1 is SGDLS and CDR2 YYNGEE. The CDR3 runs to 15 residues. Unmatched junction bases numbered 8, after V lost 4 bases and J lost 2 bases. The CDR3 loop is CASSSTGTDNTEAFF. The CDR3 DNA sequence: TGTGCCAGCAGCTCCACAGGGACAGATAACACTGAAGCTTTCTTT.

The rearrangement uses TRBV6-5 and TRBJ2-1; 11 bases agree with TRBD2. After removal of 3 bases from V and 8 bases from J, the junction contained 6 bases not matched to a gene. There are 15 residues in the CDR3. Germline V lookup: CDR1 MNHEY, CDR2 SVGAGI. The CDR3 region is CASSYETSGNYEQFF. The CDR3 DNA reads as TGTGCCAGCAGTTATGAGACTAGCGGGAACTATGAGCAGTTCTTC.

The chain joins TRBV7-9 to TRBJ2-7; TRBD1 might be the D (7 bases). The CDR3 length is 17 residues. Germline-derived CDR1 and CDR2 are SEHNR and FQNEAQ (reference sequence). The germline V and J ends were trimmed by 2 bases and 3 bases, with 20 bases remaining between them. CDR3 in DNA: TGTGCCAGCAGCTTACCGAGGGGGCGGGACAGCGACTACGAGCAGTACTTC. Translation gives CASSLPRGRDSDYEQYF. The variable domain in full, completed from reference TRBV7-9 and TRBJ2-7, reads DTGVSQNPRHKITKRGQNVTFRCDPISEHNRLYWYRQTLGQGPEFLTYFQNEAQLEKSRLLSDRFSAERPKGSFSTLEIQRTEQGDSAMYLCASSLPRGRDSDYEQYFGPGTRLTVT.

The chain joins TRBV5-1 to TRBJ1-1; maybe TRBD1 (6 bases). The CDR3 consists of 16 residues. Germline values: CDR1 SGHRS, CDR2 YFSETQ. Trimming took off 4 bases at V and 1 base at J, with 17 bases between the two ends. The CDR3 reads CASSVGSGASNTEAFF. CDR3 coding DNA: TGCGCCAGCAGCGTAGGATCAGGGGCCTCGAACACTGAAGCTTTCTTT.

In this sample, this clone turned up a few times. The J gene is TRBJ2-7, the V gene TRBV7-2; TRBD2 agrees at 7 bases. The V and J ends lost 3 bases and 3 bases, in that order; junction bases with no gene match: 5. The CDR3 length is 14 residues. Looked up from germline, CDR1 is SGHTA and CDR2 is FQGNSA. CDR3 residues: CASSFSAGVYEQYF. The CDR3, as DNA: TGTGCCAGCAGCTTTTCGGCGGGAGTCTACGAGCAGTACTTC.

This clone has only one observation. This chain joins TRBV2 and TRBJ1-1, with 11 nucleotides matching TRBD1. The length of the CDR3 is 16 residues. Germline CDR1 reads SNHLY; CDR2 reads FYNNEI. Losses at the gene ends were 2 bases for V and 5 bases for J; bases not matched to a gene: 7. This chain's CDR3 is CASSEIVGQGDTEAFF. CDR3 bases: TGTGCCAGCAGTGAAATTGTGGGACAGGGGGATACTGAAGCTTTCTTT.

This chain uses TRBV29-1 with TRBJ1-2; 7 bases map to TRBD1. This CDR3 is 12 amino acids long. The germline CDR1 and CDR2 sequences are SQVTM and ANQGSEA. Trimming took 6 bases from V and 3 from J; bases not matched to a gene: 4. The CDR3 loop is CSVRQGDYGYTF. DNA of the CDR3: TGCAGCGTCCGGCAGGGGGACTATGGCTACACCTTC.

The chain recombines TRBV6-1 with TRBJ1-2; D remains unclear. Per germline, CDR1 MNHNS and CDR2 SASEGT. The CDR3 loop spans 12 amino acids. The V end lost 1 base, the J end lost 8 bases, and 8 bases lay between the germline ends. The CDR3 DNA is TGTGCCAGCAGTGAAGGAGGGTTGGGCTACACCTTC. It encodes CASSEGGLGYTF.